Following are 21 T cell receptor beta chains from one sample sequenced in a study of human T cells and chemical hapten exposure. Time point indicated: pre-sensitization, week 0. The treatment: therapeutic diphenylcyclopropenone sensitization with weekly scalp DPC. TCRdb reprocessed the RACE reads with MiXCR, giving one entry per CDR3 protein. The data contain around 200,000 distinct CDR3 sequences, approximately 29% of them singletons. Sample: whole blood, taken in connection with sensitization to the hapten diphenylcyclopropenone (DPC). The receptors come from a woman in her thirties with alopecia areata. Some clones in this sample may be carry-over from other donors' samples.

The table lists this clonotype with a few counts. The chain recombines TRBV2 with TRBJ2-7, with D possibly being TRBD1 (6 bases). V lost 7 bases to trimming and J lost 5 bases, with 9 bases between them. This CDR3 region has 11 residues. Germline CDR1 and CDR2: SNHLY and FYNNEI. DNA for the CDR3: TGTGCCAGCACTGGACAGAACGAGCAGTACTTC. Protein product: CASTGQNEQYF.

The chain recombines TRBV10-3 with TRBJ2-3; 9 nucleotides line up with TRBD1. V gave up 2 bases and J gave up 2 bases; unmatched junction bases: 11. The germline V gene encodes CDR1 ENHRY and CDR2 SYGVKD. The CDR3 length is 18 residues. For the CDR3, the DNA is TGTGCCATCAGTGAGCCCAAAGGACAGGGGATCCCCACAGATACGCAGTATTTT. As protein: CAISEPKGQGIPTDTQYF.

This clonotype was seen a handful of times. The chain's CDR3 is CASSPLAGAGEQYF. The CDR3 bases are TGTGCCAGCTCACCACTAGCAGGGGCGGGGGAGCAGTACTTC. The rearrangement joins TRBV18 to TRBJ2-7, with D tentatively TRBD1 or TRBD2 (6 bases each). V was clipped by 1 base and J by 7 bases, with 14 bases between them. This CDR3 region has 14 residues. CDR1 is KGHSH, CDR2 LQKENI, per germline.

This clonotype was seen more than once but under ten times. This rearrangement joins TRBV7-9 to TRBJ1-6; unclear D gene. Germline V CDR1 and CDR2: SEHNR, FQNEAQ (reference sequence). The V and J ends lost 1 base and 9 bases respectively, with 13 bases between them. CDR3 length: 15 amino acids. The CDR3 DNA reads TGTGCCAGCAGCTTAGTAGGAGGTGACGGTTCACCCCTCCACTTT. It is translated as CASSLVGGDGSPLHF.

CDR3 DNA sequence: TGTGCCACCAGCAGGTCCTCGAACACTGAAGCTTTCTTT. Amino acid sequence: CATSRSSNTEAFF. The J gene is TRBJ1-1, the V gene TRBV15, with D unclear. Germline values: CDR1 LNHNV, CDR2 YYDKDF (reference sequence). CDR3 length: 13 amino acids. Trimming took 3 bases from V and 1 from J, leaving 6 bases between them.

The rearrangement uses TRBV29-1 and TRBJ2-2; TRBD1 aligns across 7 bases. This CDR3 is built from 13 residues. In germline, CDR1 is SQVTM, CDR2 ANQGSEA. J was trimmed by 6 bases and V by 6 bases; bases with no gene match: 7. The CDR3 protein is CSVDRDRAGELFF. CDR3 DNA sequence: TGCAGCGTCGACAGGGATCGGGCCGGGGAGCTGTTTTTT.

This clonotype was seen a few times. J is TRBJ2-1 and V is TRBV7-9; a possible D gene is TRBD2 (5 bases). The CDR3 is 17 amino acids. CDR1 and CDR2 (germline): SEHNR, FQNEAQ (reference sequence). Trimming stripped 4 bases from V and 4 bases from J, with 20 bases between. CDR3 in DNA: TGTGCCAGCAGCTATCGAGAAACTACGGGAATATACAATGAGCAGTTCTTC. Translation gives CASSYRETTGIYNEQFF.

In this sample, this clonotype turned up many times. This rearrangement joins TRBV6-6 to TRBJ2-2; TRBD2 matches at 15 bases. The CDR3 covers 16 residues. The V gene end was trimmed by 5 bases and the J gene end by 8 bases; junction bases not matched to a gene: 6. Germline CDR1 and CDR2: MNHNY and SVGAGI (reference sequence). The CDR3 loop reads CASSRTSGGVSGELFF. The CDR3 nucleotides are TGTGCCAGCAGTAGGACTAGCGGGGGGGTTAGTGGGGAGCTGTTTTTT.

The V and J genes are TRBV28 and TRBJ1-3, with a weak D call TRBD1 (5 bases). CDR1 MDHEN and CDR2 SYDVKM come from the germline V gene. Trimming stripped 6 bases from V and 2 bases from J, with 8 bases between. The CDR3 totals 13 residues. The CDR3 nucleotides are TGTGCCAGCAGGGCGGGGCCTGGAAACACCATATATTTT. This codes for CASRAGPGNTIYF.

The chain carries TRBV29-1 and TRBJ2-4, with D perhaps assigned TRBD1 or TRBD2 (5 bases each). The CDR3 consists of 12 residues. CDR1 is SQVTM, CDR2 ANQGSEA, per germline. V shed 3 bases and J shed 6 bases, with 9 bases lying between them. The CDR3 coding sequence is TGCAGCGTTGAGAGGGGACCAAACATTCAGTACTTC. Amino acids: CSVERGPNIQYF.

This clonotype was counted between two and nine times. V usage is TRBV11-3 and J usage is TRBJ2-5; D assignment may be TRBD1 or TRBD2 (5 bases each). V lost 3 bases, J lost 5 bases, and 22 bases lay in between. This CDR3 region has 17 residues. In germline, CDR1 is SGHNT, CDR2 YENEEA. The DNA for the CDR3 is TGTGCCAGCAGCTTCAAGGTTACAGAGGGGTTAGGGGAGACCCAGTACTTC. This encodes CASSFKVTEGLGETQYF.

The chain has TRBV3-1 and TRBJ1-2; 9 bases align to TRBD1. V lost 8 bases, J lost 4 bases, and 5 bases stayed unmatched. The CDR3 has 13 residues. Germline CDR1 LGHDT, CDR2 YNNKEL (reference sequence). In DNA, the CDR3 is TGTGCCAGCGCGGGACAGGGCTTCTATGGCTACACCTTC. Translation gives CASAGQGFYGYTF.

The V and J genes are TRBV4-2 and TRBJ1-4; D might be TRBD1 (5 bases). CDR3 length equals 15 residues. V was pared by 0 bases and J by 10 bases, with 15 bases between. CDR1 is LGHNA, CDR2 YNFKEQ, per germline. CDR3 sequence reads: CASSQDRDGGGKLFF. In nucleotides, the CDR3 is TGTGCCAGCAGCCAAGACAGGGACGGGGGAGGAAAACTGTTTTTT.

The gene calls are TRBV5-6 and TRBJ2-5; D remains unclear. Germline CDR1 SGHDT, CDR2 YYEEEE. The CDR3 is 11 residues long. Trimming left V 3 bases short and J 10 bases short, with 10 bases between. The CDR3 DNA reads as TGTGCCAGCAGCTCCACAGAAGGCCAGTACTTC. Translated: CASSSTEGQYF.

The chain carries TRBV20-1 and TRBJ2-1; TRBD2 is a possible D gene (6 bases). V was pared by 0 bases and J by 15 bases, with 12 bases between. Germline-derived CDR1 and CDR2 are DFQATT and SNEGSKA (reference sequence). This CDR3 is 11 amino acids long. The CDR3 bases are TGCAGTGCTAGAGATGGGACTGCGGGGTTCTTC. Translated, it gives CSARDGTAGFF.

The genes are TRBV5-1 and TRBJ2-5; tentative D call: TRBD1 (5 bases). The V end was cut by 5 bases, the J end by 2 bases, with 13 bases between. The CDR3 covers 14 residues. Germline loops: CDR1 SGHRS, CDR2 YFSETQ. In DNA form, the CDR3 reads TGCGCCAGCAGTAGGGGATGGGAACAAGAGACCCAGTACTTC. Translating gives CASSRGWEQETQYF.

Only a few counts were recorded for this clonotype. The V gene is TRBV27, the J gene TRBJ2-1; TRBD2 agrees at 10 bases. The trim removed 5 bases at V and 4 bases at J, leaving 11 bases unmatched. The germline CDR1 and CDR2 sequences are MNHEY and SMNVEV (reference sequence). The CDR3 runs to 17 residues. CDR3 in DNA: TGTGCCAGCAGTCTATTTACTAGCGGGGTGGGTTACAATGAGCAGTTCTTC. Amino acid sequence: CASSLFTSGVGYNEQFF.

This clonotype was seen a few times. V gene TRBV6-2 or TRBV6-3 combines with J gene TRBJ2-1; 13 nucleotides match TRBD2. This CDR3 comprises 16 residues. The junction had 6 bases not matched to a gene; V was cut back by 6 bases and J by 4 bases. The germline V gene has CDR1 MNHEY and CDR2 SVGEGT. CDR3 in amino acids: CASSRTSGGIYNEQFF. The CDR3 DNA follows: TGTGCCAGCAGCCGGACTAGCGGGGGAATATACAATGAGCAGTTCTTC.

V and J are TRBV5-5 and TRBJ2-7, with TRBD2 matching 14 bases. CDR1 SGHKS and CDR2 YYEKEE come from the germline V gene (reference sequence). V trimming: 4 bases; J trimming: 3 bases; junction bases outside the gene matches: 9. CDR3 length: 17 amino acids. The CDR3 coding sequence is TGTGCCAGCAGCCCAAGGACTAGCGGGAGGCCGGGCTACGAGCAGTACTTC. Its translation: CASSPRTSGRPGYEQYF.

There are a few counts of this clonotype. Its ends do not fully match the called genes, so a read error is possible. Written as DNA, the CDR3 is TGTGCCACCAGGGGTGGACTAGCGGGAGTCAACTTC. It codes for CATRGGLAGVNF. This sequence joins TRBV6-2 or TRBV6-3 and TRBJ2-4; 13 positions match TRBD2. This CDR3 region has 12 residues. Germline loops: CDR1 MNHEY, CDR2 SVGEGT.

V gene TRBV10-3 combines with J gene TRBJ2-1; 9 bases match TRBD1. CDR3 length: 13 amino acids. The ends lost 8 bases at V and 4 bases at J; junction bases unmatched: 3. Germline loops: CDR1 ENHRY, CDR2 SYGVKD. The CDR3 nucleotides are TGTGCCATCGGGACAGGGCTATACAATGAGCAGTTCTTC. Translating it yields CAIGTGLYNEQFF.